This TCR beta chain originates from a study of response to subunit inactivated influenza vaccine. Study-wide results and limits: Each seasonal influenza vaccination, the authors suggested, recruits few new T cells.

Germline V gene data show CDR1 as MNHEY and CDR2 as SVGEGT. The CDR3 extends over 14 amino acids. From the RT-PCR reads, TCRdb called clonotypes with MiXCR, one entry per CDR3 protein. Seen here are more than 700,000 distinct CDR3 sequences, 20% to 25% observed once, and the top ten hold about 9.4%. Turning to this clonotype: The antigen is not known.

This material consisted of PBMCs from blood, taken around 5 days after vaccination. The chain has TRBV6-2 or TRBV6-3 and TRBJ2-3; D may be TRBD2 (7 bases). The receptor was isolated from a man in his fifties who received an inactivated influenza vaccine. The CDR3 region has the DNA TGTGCGACAAAACGGGGGGCGAGCACAGATACGCAGTATTTT. It yields the protein CATKRGASTDTQYF.